These 8 T cell receptor beta chains originate from one sample sequenced in a study of T cell responses to AZD1222 COVID-19 vaccine. Clones were sequenced by immunoSEQ multiplex PCR, and TCRdb holds only the in-frame ones, with some missing. The table includes fewer than 80,000 clones, approximately 88% detected once. This specimen consisted of peripheral blood, obtained 28 days after the second dose of the MenACWY control vaccine. The receptor set was obtained from an adult who received the MenACWY meningococcal vaccine as a control.

The rearrangement links TRBV16 to TRBJ1-1; no clear D. The CDR3 loop spans 15 amino acids. Germline CDR1 reads KGHSY; CDR2 reads FQNENV. The V end was cut by 1 base, the J end by 0 bases, with 9 bases between. CDR3 sequence: CASSQFGLMNTEAFF. The CDR3 DNA reads TGTGCCAGCAGCCAATTCGGACTGATGAACACTGAAGCTTTCTTT. Full variable domain (remainder filled in from reference TRBV16 and TRBJ1-1): GEEVAQTPKHLVRGEGQKAKLYCAPIKGHSYVFWYQQVLKNEFKFLISFQNENVFDETGMPKERFSAKCLPNSPCSLEIQATKLEDSAVYFCASSQFGLMNTEAFFGQGTRLTVV.

The chain links TRBV7-2 to TRBJ2-5; 7 nucleotides match TRBD1. Trimming cost V 4 bases and J 3 bases; bases outside gene matches: 2. The CDR3 loop spans 13 amino acids. Germline V gives CDR1 SGHTA, CDR2 FQGNSA. DNA of the CDR3: TGTGCCAGCAGCTACCAGGGGGAAGAGACCCAGTACTTC. Protein sequence: CASSYQGEETQYF.

The chain recombines TRBV6-1 with TRBJ1-4; tentatively, D is TRBD1 (5 bases). The V end was cut by 2 bases, the J end by 8 bases, with 15 bases between. This CDR3 is built from 15 residues. The germline V gene encodes CDR1 MNHNS and CDR2 SASEGT. The CDR3 region has the DNA TGTGCCAGCAGTGAACGGGCGGACCGGGGGGAAAAACTGTTTTTT. It yields the protein CASSERADRGEKLFF.

The V gene is TRBV27, the J gene TRBJ1-1; 10 bases are a match to TRBD1. Trimming at V came to 3 bases and at J to 3 bases, leaving 7 bases not matched to a gene. The CDR3 extends over 16 amino acids. Germline V gene data show CDR1 as MNHEY and CDR2 as SMNVEV (reference sequence). The CDR3 nucleotides are TGTGCCAGCAGTTTGGGGACAGGGGATGGGTACACTGAAGCTTTCTTT. Protein product: CASSLGTGDGYTEAFF.

This clone was recorded only once. The rearrangement links TRBV19 to TRBJ1-4, with 10 positions matching TRBD1. Unmatched junction bases numbered 9, after V lost 3 bases and J lost 8 bases. Germline V gives CDR1 LNHDA, CDR2 SQIVND (reference sequence). CDR3 length: 16 residues. CDR3 nucleotides: TGTGCCAGTAGTATGAACCGGGACAGGGGAGTCGAAAAACTGTTTTTT. Protein sequence: CASSMNRDRGVEKLFF.

This clone appeared a few times. The chain has TRBV5-6 and TRBJ1-1; possibly TRBD1 for D (6 bases). The CDR3 loop spans 15 amino acids. The ends were cut back, 4 bases at V and 4 bases at J, with 17 bases in the middle. Looked up from germline, CDR1 is SGHDT and CDR2 is YYEEEE. In DNA, the CDR3 is TGTGCCAGCAGCCCCCTTTCCGGGGGCGGCACTGAAGCTTTCTTT. This translates into CASSPLSGGGTEAFF.

By its share, this clone is medium-sized. This chain joins TRBV14 and TRBJ1-2; 7 positions match TRBD1. Germline CDR1 reads SGHDN; CDR2 reads FVKESK. After removal of 1 base from V and 6 bases from J, the junction contained 17 bases not matched to a gene. The CDR3 spans 18 residues. Here the CDR3 DNA reads TGTGCCAGCAGCCAAGCTCCAGGGGGTCGTCCTGACTTTGATGGCTACACCTTC. This translates into CASSQAPGGRPDFDGYTF.

The chain uses TRBV6-5 and TRBJ1-4; weak D call: TRBD1 (5 bases). The V gene lost 6 bases and the J gene lost 0 bases, with 8 bases spanning the gap. The CDR3 extends over 14 amino acids. Germline V lookup: CDR1 MNHEY, CDR2 SVGAGI. The CDR3 region is CASRPTATNEKLFF. CDR3 in DNA: TGTGCCAGCAGGCCGACAGCAACTAATGAAAAACTGTTTTTT.